This is a list of T cell receptor beta chains from one sample in a study of cytomegalovirus exposure and HLA in healthy donors. Profiling relied on immunoSEQ multiplex PCR, and the TCRdb table lists in-frame clones only, not all of them. The data show about 140,000 clones, with roughly 82% seen just once and 3.2% held by the top ten. Specimen: PBMCs. These receptors were taken from a man aged 18 to 29 in good health and CMV-seropositive. The CDR3 runs from the conserved cysteine through the conserved F or W. A D gene is named only where the DNA matches it firmly. The size entry is marked missing in some rows and otherwise reads once, few, many or a size class.

clone_size	d_call	v_call	j_call	cdr3_nt	cdr3_aa
.	.	TRBV28	TRBJ1-1	TGTGCCAGCAGTTTAAGCTTCGGGGTGAACACTGAAGCTTTCTTT	CASSLSFGVNTEAFF
few	.	TRBV2	TRBJ2-3	TGTGCCAGCAGAGCGACTAGTAATAGGGATACGCAGTATTTT	CASRATSNRDTQYF
.	.	TRBV9	TRBJ2-3	TGTGCCAGCAGCGCCCAGCAGGAAGATACGCAGTATTTT	CASSAQQEDTQYF
.	.	TRBV4-1	TRBJ1-4	TGCGCCAGCAGCCGCTCAGGGGAGGGAGAAAAACTGTTTTTT	CASSRSGEGEKLFF
.	TRBD1	TRBV28	TRBJ1-2	TGTGCCAGCAGCACCGGGACAGGGTTATATGGCTACACCTTC	CASSTGTGLYGYTF
once	.	TRBV6-5	TRBJ2-1	TGTGCCAGCAGTTACGACAGCCTCGGATTTAGGGAGCAGTTCTTC	CASSYDSLGFREQFF
.	.	TRBV5-4	TRBJ2-1	TGTGCCAGCAGCCTCTGGGGGCGCATTGAGCAGTTCTTC	CASSLWGRIEQFF
.	.	TRBV27	TRBJ2-1	TGTGCCAGCAGTACGCAGGGTAGCTCCTACAATGAGCAGTTCTTC	CASSTQGSSYNEQFF
.	TRBD2	TRBV9	TRBJ2-1	TGTGCCAGCAGCGAACCTAGCGGCCCCTACAATGAGCAGTTCTTC	CASSEPSGPYNEQFF
.	.	TRBV10-1	TRBJ1-1	TGCGCCAGCAGGCGGGGGAAGCTTGGGACTGAAGCTTTCTTT	CASRRGKLGTEAFF
few	TRBD1	TRBV19	TRBJ1-4	TGTGCCAGTAGTGACAGGGGAGGAGAAAAACTGTTTTTT	CASSDRGGEKLFF
.	.	TRBV29-1	TRBJ2-3	TGCAGCGCCCTACTAGGCCTACTTGGCACAGATACGCAGTATTTT	CSALLGLLGTDTQYF
.	.	TRBV4-1	TRBJ1-2	TGCGCCAGCAGCCAAGATCTTACCAGTTCTAACTATGGCTACACCTTC	CASSQDLTSSNYGYTF
.	.	TRBV29-1	TRBJ2-3	TGCAGCGTTTCCAGGGATACGCAGTATTTT	CSVSRDTQYF
.	.	TRBV28	TRBJ2-3	TGTGCCAGCATGAGGGGCACAGATACGCAGTATTTT	CASMRGTDTQYF
.	TRBD2	TRBV13	TRBJ2-7	TGTGCCAGCAGCTTTACTAGCGCCTACGAGCAGTACTTC	CASSFTSAYEQYF
.	TRBD1	TRBV5-1	TRBJ1-2	TGCGCCAGCAGCTTAGGACAGGAGATCTATGGCTACACCTTC	CASSLGQEIYGYTF
.	TRBD1	TRBV16	TRBJ1-2	TGTGCCAGCAGCCAAGGGACAGGGGGCGGCTACACCTTC	CASSQGTGGGYTF
.	.	TRBV19	TRBJ2-3	TGTGCCAGTAGTATAGGGCTAGCGAGGAATACGCAGTATTTT	CASSIGLARNTQYF
.	TRBD2	TRBV19	TRBJ2-7	TGTGCCAGTAGTATCGGTAGCGGGATCTCCTACGAGCAGTACTTC	CASSIGSGISYEQYF
.	TRBD2	TRBV6-1	TRBJ2-7	TGTGCCAGCAGCATTGGGACTAGCTTTAGTGTGCAGTACTTC	CASSIGTSFSVQYF
.	TRBD1	TRBV19	TRBJ1-5	TGTGCCAGTCAGGATAGGGGGCAGATTCAGCCCCAGCATTTT	CASQDRGQIQPQHF
once	.	TRBV28	TRBJ1-1	TGTGCCAGCAGTTTAACAGGGATGAACACTGAAGCTTTCTTT	CASSLTGMNTEAFF
.	.	TRBV19	TRBJ2-7	TGTGCCAGTAGTATAGATCGGGGAGACGAGCAGTACTTC	CASSIDRGDEQYF
.	TRBD2	TRBV5-1	TRBJ2-7	TGCGCCAGCAGCCCATCCCAATTACTAGCGGGAGTATACGAGCAGTACTTC	CASSPSQLLAGVYEQYF
.	.	TRBV5-4	TRBJ2-3	TGTGCCAGCAGCCGCTTGGTGGGCGGGGGCTTCACAGATACGCAGTATTTT	CASSRLVGGGFTDTQYF
.	TRBD2	TRBV7-7	TRBJ2-5	TGTGCTAGCAGCCGGACTAGCGGGAGGTCAGAGACCCAGTACTTC	CASSRTSGRSETQYF
.	TRBD1	TRBV6-1	TRBJ1-2	TGTGCCACCGTTACACCGGGACAGGGTATCTATGGCTACACCTTC	CATVTPGQGIYGYTF
once	TRBD2	TRBV6-1	TRBJ2-2	TGTGCCAGCAGTGAAGGCGATCTAGCGGGAGATGCCGGGGAGCTGTTTTTT	CASSEGDLAGDAGELFF